The present entry profiles one T cell receptor beta chain with its context. What it binds is unknown. Germline loops: CDR1 MNHEY, CDR2 SVGEGT. The CDR3 runs 18 residues. V gave up 6 bases and J gave up 5 bases, with 26 bases separating them. This sample stems from a study of T cells in Graves' hyperthyroidism and ophthalmopathy. Study overall: Before any treatment, at initial diagnosis, peripheral blood was collected.

General study findings and limits: Within blood appeared most thyroid clonotypes that had expanded above 0.001.

Stable Graves' hyperthyroidism denoted no ophthalmopathy progression over 18 months. Diagnosis of hyperthyroidism was new in patients aged 18 to 65, and its duration was under 2 months. Amplification of TCR beta CDR3 regions used RNA as the template. Initially, a first-round RT-PCR of the TCR CDR3 employed the HTBI primer set. TCRdb processed the multiplex PCR reads anew with MiXCR; each CDR3 protein has one entry. The sample lists 250,000 to 350,000 distinct CDR3 sequences, 16% occurring once. This TCR derives from a man younger than 45 with Graves' hyperthyroidism. This rearrangement joins TRBV6-2 or TRBV6-3 to TRBJ2-1, with D perhaps matching TRBD2 (6 bases). Sequencing input: blood. The CDR3 region has the DNA TGTGCCAGCAGCCGCCCGACATCGGCTAGCGTGATTGACAATGAGCAGTTCTTC. Its translation: CASSRPTSASVIDNEQFF.